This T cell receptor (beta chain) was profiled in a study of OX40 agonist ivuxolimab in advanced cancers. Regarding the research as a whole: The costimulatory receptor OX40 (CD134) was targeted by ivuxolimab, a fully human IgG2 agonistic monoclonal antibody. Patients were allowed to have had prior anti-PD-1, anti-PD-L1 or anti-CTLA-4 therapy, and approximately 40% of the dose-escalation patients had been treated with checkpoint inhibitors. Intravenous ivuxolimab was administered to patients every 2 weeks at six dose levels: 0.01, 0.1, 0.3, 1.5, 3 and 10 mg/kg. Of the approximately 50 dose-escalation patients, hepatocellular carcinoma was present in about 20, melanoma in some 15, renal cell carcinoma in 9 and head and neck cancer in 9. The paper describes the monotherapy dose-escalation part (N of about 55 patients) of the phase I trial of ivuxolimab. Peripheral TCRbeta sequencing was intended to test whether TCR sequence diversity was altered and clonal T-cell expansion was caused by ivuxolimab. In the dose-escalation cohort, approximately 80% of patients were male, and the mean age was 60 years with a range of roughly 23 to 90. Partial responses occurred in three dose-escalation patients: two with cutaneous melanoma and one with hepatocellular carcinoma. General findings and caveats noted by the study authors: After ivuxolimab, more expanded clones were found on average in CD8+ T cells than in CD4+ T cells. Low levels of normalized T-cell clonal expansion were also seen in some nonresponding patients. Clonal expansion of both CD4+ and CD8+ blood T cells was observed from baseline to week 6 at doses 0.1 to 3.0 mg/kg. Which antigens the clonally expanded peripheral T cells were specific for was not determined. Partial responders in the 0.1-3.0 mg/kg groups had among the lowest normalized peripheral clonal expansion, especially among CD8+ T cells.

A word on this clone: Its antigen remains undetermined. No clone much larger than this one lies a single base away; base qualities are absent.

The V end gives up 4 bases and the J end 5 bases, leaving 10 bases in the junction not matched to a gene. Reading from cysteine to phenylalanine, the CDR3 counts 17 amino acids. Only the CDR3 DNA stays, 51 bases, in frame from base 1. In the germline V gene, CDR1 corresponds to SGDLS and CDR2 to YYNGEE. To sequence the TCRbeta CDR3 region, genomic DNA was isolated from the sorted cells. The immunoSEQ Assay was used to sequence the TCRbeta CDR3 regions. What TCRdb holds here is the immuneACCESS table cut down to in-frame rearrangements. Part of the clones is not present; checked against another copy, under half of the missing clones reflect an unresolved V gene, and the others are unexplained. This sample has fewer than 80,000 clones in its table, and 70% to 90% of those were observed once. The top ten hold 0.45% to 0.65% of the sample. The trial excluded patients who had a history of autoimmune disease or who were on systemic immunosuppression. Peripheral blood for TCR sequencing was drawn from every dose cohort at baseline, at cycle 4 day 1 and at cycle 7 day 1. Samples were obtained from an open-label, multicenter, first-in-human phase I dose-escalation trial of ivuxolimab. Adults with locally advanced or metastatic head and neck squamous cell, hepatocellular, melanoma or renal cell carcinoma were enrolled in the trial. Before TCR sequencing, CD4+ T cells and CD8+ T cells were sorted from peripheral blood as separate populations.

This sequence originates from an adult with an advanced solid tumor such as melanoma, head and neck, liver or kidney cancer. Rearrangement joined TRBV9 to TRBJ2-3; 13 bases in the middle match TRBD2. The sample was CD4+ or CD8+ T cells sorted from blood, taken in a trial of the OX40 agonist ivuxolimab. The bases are TGTGCCAGCAGCTACCCAACTAGCGGGGGGGAAGGAGATACGCAGTATTTT. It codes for CASSYPTSGGEGDTQYF.